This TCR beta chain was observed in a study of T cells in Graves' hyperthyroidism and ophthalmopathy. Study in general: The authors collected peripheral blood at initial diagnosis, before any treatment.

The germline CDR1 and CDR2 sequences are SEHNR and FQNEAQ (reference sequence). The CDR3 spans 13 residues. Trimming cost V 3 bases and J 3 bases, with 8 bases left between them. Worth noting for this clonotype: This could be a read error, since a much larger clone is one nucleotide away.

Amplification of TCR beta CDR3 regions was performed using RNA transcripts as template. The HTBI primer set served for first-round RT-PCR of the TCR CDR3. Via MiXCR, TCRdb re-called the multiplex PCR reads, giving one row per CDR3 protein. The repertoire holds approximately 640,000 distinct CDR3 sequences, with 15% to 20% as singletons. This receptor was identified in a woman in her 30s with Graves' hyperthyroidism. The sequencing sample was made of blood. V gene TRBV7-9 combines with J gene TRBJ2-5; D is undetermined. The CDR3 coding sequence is TGTGCCAGCAGCTTTGGGAAAAAAGAGACCCAGTACTTC. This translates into CASSFGKKETQYF.